The present entry profiles one T cell receptor beta chain with its context. There are a few counts of this clonotype. The antigen it binds to is not known. No base quality values were provided; no much bigger clone lies one nucleotide off. TCRdb lists the instrument as Illumina HiSeq 1500. TCRdb ran its own pipeline on the public reads, namely fastp trimming at Q25 and MiXCR clone calling, and kept in-frame beta chains. Rows are unified per CDR3 protein, each entry keeping the most common DNA and genes. This sample gives about 490,000 distinct CDR3 sequences in total; about 11% of them show up just once. About 9.4% of the sample comes from the top ten. Sequences SQVTM (CDR1) and ANQGSEA (CDR2) are obtained from the germline V gene. The CDR3 covers 13 residues, taking in both the cysteine and the phenylalanine. Left in the record is the CDR3 DNA by itself, 39 bases read in frame from the first base. Trimming removed 5 bases from V and 10 bases from J, leaving 18 bases between the germline ends.

The record originates from a study of T cell repertoires in cytomegalovirus infection (dated by TCRdb to 2018 to 2020). Background for the entire study: Donor HLA type was relevant to the analysis, as public TCR beta signatures indicated carriage of CMV infection together with the matching HLA type. On the study overall, not on this receptor specifically: In both this cohort and an independent cohort of 352 donors, the cumulative frequency of public TCR beta family members distinguished carriers of CMV infection plus the relevant HLA type. The ex vivo response was dominated by HLA-C-restricted CMV-specific TCR beta clonotypes, which also provided the single most frequent clonotype in two of eight donors.

This receptor was taken from a human donor in good health (CMV status not recorded). Some clones in this sample may be carry-over from other donors' samples. The chain links TRBV29-1 with TRBJ2-1, and perhaps TRBD2 as D gene, on 6 matching bases. The sample comprised PBMCs. The CDR3 protein: CSVLPGLQSEQFF. The DNA is as follows: TGCAGCGTTCTTCCGGGACTGCAGTCCGAGCAGTTCTTC.